The T cell receptor beta chain described here comes from a study of blood T cell repertoires in COVID-19. As for the study in general: Material from acute and convalescent COVID-19 was sourced from the United States, Italy and Spain. Sample material is recorded as cDNA or gDNA derived from T cells, B-cell-depleted T cells, or PBMCs.

CDR1 and CDR2 (germline): SGHTA, FQGNSA. This CDR3 region has 15 residues. Losses at the gene ends were 0 bases for V and 3 bases for J; bases not matched to a gene: 5. Authors' processing steps: Reference gene primers were amplified, and this amplification served to estimate nucleated cell counts. Clones were read by immunoSEQ multiplex PCR, and TCRdb kept only the in-frame ones, dropping some. V and J calls plus clone size are reproduced from that table; the DNA served to infer D and trimming. The repertoire holds more than 250,000 clones, with about 82% as singletons. Sequencing was performed on peripheral blood. The clonotype comes from a woman aged 50 to 60 with acute or convalescent COVID-19. The chain combines TRBV7-2 with TRBJ2-7; 7 positions agree with TRBD2. The CDR3 nucleotides read TGTGCCAGCAGCTTAGCGCCGGGCGGGAGCTACGAGCAGTACTTC. It is translated as CASSLAPGGSYEQYF. The full variable domain, with the rest looked up from reference TRBV7-2 and TRBJ2-7, is GAGVSQSPSNKVTEKGKDVELRCDPISGHTALYWYRQSLGQGLEFLIYFQGNSAPDKSGLPSDRFSAERTGGSVSTLTIQRTQQEDSAVYLCASSLAPGGSYEQYFGPGTRLTVT.